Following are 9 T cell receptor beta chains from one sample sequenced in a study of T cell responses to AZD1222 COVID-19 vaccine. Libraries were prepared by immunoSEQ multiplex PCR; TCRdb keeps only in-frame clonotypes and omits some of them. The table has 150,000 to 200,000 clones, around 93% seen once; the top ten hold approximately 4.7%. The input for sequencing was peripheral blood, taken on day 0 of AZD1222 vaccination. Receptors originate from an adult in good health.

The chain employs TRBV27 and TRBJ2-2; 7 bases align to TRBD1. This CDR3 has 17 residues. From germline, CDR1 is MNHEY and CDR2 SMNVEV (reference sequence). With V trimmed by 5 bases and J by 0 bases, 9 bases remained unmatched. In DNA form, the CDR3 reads TGTGCCAGCAGTGCAATCCCCAGGGGGACGAACACCGGGGAGCTGTTTTTT. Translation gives CASSAIPRGTNTGELFF.

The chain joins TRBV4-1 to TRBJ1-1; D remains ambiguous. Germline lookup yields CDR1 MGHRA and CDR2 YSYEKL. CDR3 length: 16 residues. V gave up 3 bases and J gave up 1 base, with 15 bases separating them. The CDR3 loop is CASSHFPRLKNTEAFF. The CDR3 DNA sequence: TGCGCCAGCAGCCACTTCCCCCGGCTTAAGAACACTGAAGCTTTCTTT.

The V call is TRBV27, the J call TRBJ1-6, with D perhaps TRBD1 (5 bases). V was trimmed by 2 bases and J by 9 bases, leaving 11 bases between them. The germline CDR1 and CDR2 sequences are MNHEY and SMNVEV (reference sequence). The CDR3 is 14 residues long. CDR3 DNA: TGTGCCAGCAGTTTAGGGCGAGGGACTTCACCCCTCCACTTT. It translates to CASSLGRGTSPLHF.

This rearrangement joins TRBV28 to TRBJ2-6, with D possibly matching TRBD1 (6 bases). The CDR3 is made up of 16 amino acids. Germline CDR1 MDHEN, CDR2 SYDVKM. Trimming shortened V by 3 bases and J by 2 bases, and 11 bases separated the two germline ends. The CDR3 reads CASSLNRATGANVLTF. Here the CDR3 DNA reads TGTGCCAGCAGTTTGAACAGGGCGACTGGGGCCAACGTCCTGACTTTC.

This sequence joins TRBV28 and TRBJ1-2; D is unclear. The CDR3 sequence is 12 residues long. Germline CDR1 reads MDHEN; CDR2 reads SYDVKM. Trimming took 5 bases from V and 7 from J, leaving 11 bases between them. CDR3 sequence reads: CASSTSTGGYTF. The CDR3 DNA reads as TGTGCCAGCAGTACATCGACGGGTGGCTACACCTTC.

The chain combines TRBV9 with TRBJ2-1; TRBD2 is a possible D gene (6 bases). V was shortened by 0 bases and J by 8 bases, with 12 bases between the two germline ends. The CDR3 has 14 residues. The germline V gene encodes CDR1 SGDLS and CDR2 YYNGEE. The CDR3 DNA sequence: TGTGCCAGCAGCGTAGAGCTAGCGCTTGATGAGCAGTTCTTC. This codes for CASSVELALDEQFF. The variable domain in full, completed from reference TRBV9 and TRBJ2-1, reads DSGVTQTPKHLITATGQRVTLRCSPRSGDLSVYWYQQSLDQGLQFLIQYYNGEERAKGNILERFSAQQFPDLHSELNLSSLELGDSALYFCASSVELALDEQFFGPGTRLTVL.

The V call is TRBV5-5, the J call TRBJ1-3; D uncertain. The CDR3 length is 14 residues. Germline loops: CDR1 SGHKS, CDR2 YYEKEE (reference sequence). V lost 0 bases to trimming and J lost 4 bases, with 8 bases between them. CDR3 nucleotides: TGTGCCAGCAGCTTGGACAGTGGCGGAAACACCATATATTTT. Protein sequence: CASSLDSGGNTIYF.

The CDR3 region has the DNA TGTGCCAGCAGTACCCCCGGACGAAAGGGCACTGAAGCTTTCTTT. This codes for CASSTPGRKGTEAFF. This chain links TRBV28 with TRBJ1-1; D remains ambiguous. Trimming cost V 5 bases and J 4 bases, with 17 bases left between them. The CDR3 runs to 15 residues. Germline assignment: CDR1 MDHEN and CDR2 SYDVKM.

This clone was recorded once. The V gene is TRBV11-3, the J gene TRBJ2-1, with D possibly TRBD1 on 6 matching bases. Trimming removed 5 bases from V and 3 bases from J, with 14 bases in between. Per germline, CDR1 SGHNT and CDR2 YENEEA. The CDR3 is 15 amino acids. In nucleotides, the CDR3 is TGTGCCAGCAGCCCCGGGACACAAAACTACAATGAGCAGTTCTTC. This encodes CASSPGTQNYNEQFF.